This passage covers 4 T cell receptor beta chains from one sample sequenced in a study of CD8 T cells in Susac syndrome. The authors reverse transcribed roughly 0.5 to 1 ug RNA with random hexamers. TCRdb called the immunoSEQ multiplex PCR reads again in MiXCR, with one record for every CDR3 protein. Among about 120,000 distinct CDR3 sequences listed, around nine tenths were seen once. Sequences were obtained from CD4+ T cells from PBMCs. All receptors derive from a human donor in good health.

The J gene is TRBJ2-5, the V gene TRBV9, with D tentatively TRBD2 (7 bases). The CDR3 is 17 residues long. CDR1 and CDR2 from the germline V gene are SGDLS and YYNGEE. V gave up 5 bases and J gave up 0 bases, with 20 bases separating them. CDR3 DNA: TGTGCCAGCAGTTCTCCTTCGGGCGGGGGCCACCAAGAGACCCAGTACTTC. This sequence encodes CASSSPSGGGHQETQYF.

The chain is built from TRBV7-8 and TRBJ2-5; D may be TRBD2 (6 bases). This CDR3 region has 15 residues. Germline values: CDR1 SGHVS, CDR2 FQNEAQ. With 2 bases removed from V and 2 bases from J, the gap between germline ends came to 12 bases. The chain's CDR3 is CASSLRRESQETQYF. The DNA of the CDR3 is TGTGCCAGCAGCTTAAGGCGGGAATCACAAGAGACCCAGTACTTC.

The CDR3 sequence: CASSPGEVDTF. DNA for the CDR3: TGTGCCAGCAGTCCCGGGGAGGTAGACACCTTC. J is TRBJ1-2 and V is TRBV28; no clear D gene. The CDR3 totals 11 residues. Trimming took off 5 bases at V and 12 bases at J, with 13 bases between the two ends. The V gene's germline CDR1 is MDHEN and CDR2 SYDVKM.

J is TRBJ2-3 and V is TRBV29-1; the match to TRBD2 covers 10 bases. Germline V gene lookup returns CDR1 SQVTM and CDR2 ANQGSEA. CDR3 length equals 14 residues. Unmatched junction bases numbered 2, after V lost 3 bases and J lost 2 bases. CDR3 residues: CSVDSGGYTDTQYF. The CDR3, as DNA: TGCAGCGTTGATAGCGGGGGGTACACAGATACGCAGTATTTT.